The clone carrying this T cell receptor (beta chain) was counted ten times or more. Antigen: not known. Time point described: sample taken at primary tumor resection. Germline CDR1 and CDR2: DFQATT and SNEGSKA (reference sequence). This CDR3 comprises 15 residues. V was pared by 1 base and J by 1 base, with 13 bases between. This sample is drawn from a study of spatial heterogeneity in lung cancer. Points from the study as a whole: Tumor mutation counts were tracked by expanded intratumoral alpha and beta TCR counts.

From the 5' RACE reads, TCRdb called clonotypes with MiXCR, one entry per CDR3 protein. Of around 9,300 distinct CDR3 sequences in the sample, 5% to 7% were seen once. The chain uses TRBV20-1 and TRBJ2-5; D possibly corresponds to TRBD2 (7 bases). This sample comprised lung tumor tissue, obtained at surgery. The origin of this receptor is a female donor with early-stage non-small cell lung cancer. The CDR3 DNA follows: TGCAGTGCTAGAGCGTTGGGGGGGGCCCAAGAGACCCAGTACTTC. It is translated as CSARALGGAQETQYF.